This T cell receptor (beta chain) was observed in a study of control samples from healthy donors and cancer patients (dated by TCRdb to the early 2020s). Libraries were prepared through the immunoSEQ multiplex PCR assay. TCRdb mirrors the immuneACCESS table, restricted to in-frame sequences. Some clones are absent from its copies; in checked studies, under half trace to an unresolved V gene, and the reason for the others is unknown. In all, the sample holds over 150,000 clones, and around 95% of those were seen once. Around 6.1% of the sample comes from the top ten. This clone has only one observation. This clone's antigen is unknown. No much larger clone is present one base from it, and per-base qualities are unavailable. Trimming costs V 7 bases and J 8 bases, and their ends lie 18 bases apart. From cysteine to phenylalanine, the CDR3 is 13 amino acids long. The CDR3 DNA has 39 bases and is translated from base 1.

The receptor comes from a man aged 35 to 55 in good health. The V gene is TRBV5-3 and the J gene is TRBJ1-2, with TRBD1 tentatively as D gene (6 bases match). TRBV5-3 is an ORF, with its function uncertain. Input material: blood. The base sequence is TGTGCCAGAGAACCTCCGGGGGCCTTCGGCTACACCTTC. Translation gives CAREPPGAFGYTF.